The rows below give T cell receptor beta chains drawn from one sample of a study of CD8 T cells in Susac syndrome. From the immunoSEQ multiplex PCR reads, TCRdb called clonotypes with MiXCR, one entry per CDR3 protein. The sample has 70,000 or so distinct CDR3 sequences, about 94% seen once. The sample comprised CD8+ T cells from PBMCs. These receptors were taken from a human donor with multiple sclerosis. Each CDR3 is given with its conserved first and last residue. D genes are given only for firm matches. For some rows the clone size is stated as once, few or many, or as a class when expanded; others skip it.

j_call d_call clone_size v_call cdr3_nt cdr3_aa
TRBJ2-7 . . TRBV30 TGTGCCTGGAGGAGGGGGGTCTACGAGCAGTACTTC CAWRRGVYEQYF
TRBJ2-7 TRBD2 . TRBV27 TGTGCCAGCAGCACCCAGCGGGAGGATGTCTACGAGCAGTACTTC CASSTQREDVYEQYF
TRBJ2-3 . . TRBV5-4 TGTGCCAGCAGGGGAGAGGGAGATACGCAGTATTTT CASRGEGDTQYF
TRBJ2-1 . . TRBV7-9 TGTGCCAGCAGCTCGCAAAGGGGGTGGGAGCAGTTCTTC CASSSQRGWEQFF
TRBJ2-7 . . TRBV4-1 TGCGCCAGCAGCCAGGCTCTTCTAAGTTTCTCCTACGAGCAGTACTTC CASSQALLSFSYEQYF
TRBJ2-7 . . TRBV5-1 TGCGCCAGCAGGTTCACGGTGGGGGACGAGCAGTACTTC CASRFTVGDEQYF
TRBJ1-1 TRBD1 . TRBV15 TGTGCCACCAGCACAGACAGGGGGAAAGGAGCTTTCTTT CATSTDRGKGAFF
TRBJ2-5 . . TRBV3-1 TGTGCCAGCAGCCCCTCAGGGTTGGGGGTTGGGGAGACCCAGTACTTC CASSPSGLGVGETQYF
TRBJ2-3 TRBD2 . TRBV7-2 TGTGCCAGCAGCTTACGGCGGGGGGGCCAGGATACGCAGTATTTT CASSLRRGGQDTQYF
TRBJ2-7 . . TRBV4-1 TGCGCCAGCAGCCAAGACCCAGGGGTAGGGTACGAGCAGTACTTC CASSQDPGVGYEQYF
TRBJ1-2 TRBD1 . TRBV7-9 TGTGCCAGCAGCTCAGGGACAGGGACCTATGGCTACACCTTC CASSSGTGTYGYTF
TRBJ2-1 TRBD2 . TRBV29-1 TGCAGCTCTGCGGGACTAGCGGGGGGCCGCTCCTACAATGAGCAGTTCTTC CSSAGLAGGRSYNEQFF
TRBJ2-7 TRBD1 . TRBV28 TGTGCCAGCAGTTTTCCGACAGGGGGGATCTACGAGCAGTACTTC CASSFPTGGIYEQYF
TRBJ2-3 TRBD1 . TRBV6-1 TGTGCCAGCAGTGAAACCGGGACAGGGTCAGATACGCAGTATTTT CASSETGTGSDTQYF
TRBJ2-1 TRBD2 once TRBV7-2 TGTGCCAGCAGCGTGTCGGGACTAGGGTACAATGAGCAGTTCTTC CASSVSGLGYNEQFF
TRBJ2-1 TRBD1 . TRBV27 TGTGCCAGCAGGACGACAGGGGGCTTAGGGGAGCAGTTCTTC CASRTTGGLGEQFF
TRBJ2-1 TRBD2 once TRBV2 TGTGCTATCGCAGGGCTAGCGGGAGAAGCGAGTCAGAATGAGCAGTTCTTC CAIAGLAGEASQNEQFF
TRBJ2-3 TRBD1 once TRBV7-9 TGTGCCAGCAGCTCGATAGATCAGGGGGCGAACCCAGATACGCAGTATTTT CASSSIDQGANPDTQYF
TRBJ1-2 . . TRBV27 TGTGCCAGCAGTTTATCGAGTATGAATGGCTACACCTTC CASSLSSMNGYTF
TRBJ2-7 . . TRBV28 TGTGCCAGCAGTCCCTCACCCTACGAGCAGTACTTC CASSPSPYEQYF
TRBJ2-1 TRBD2 . TRBV20-1 TGCAGTGCTAGCTTAGCGGGAGTGAGTGAGCAGTTCTTC CSASLAGVSEQFF
TRBJ2-1 . . TRBV12-5 TGTGCTAGTGGTCGCATTGAATCCTCCTACAATGAGCAGTTCTTC CASGRIESSYNEQFF
TRBJ2-7 TRBD2 . TRBV27 TGTGCCAGCAGCTCGGGACTAGCGACCTACGAGCAGTACTTC CASSSGLATYEQYF
TRBJ2-3 . . TRBV5-1 TGCGCCAGCAGCTTGAGTCAGGGGACAGATACGCAGTATTTT CASSLSQGTDTQYF
TRBJ2-7 TRBD1 . TRBV27 TGTGCCAGCAGTTTCCGGGCCGGGACAGGGCGCCACGAGCAGTACTTC CASSFRAGTGRHEQYF